A single sample gave rise to the 16 T cell receptor beta chains below, sequenced in a study of long-term antiretroviral therapy in people with HIV. This was the immunoSEQ v3.0 assay at survey level. Sequencing was performed with immunoSEQ multiplex PCR; in TCRdb, only in-frame clones are kept and a portion is missing. The sample lists 7,000 to 9,500 clones; almost 85% were seen once. Sequenced here: unsorted PBMCs, sampled 0.1 years after starting antiretroviral therapy. The source is a man aged 40-49 years with HIV.

The table lists this clone with a few counts. This chain uses TRBV7-9 with TRBJ1-2; tentative D call: TRBD1 (5 bases). Between the trimmed V and J ends, which lost 5 bases and 8 bases, there was a span of 12 bases. The CDR3 covers 12 residues. Germline V CDR1 and CDR2: SEHNR, FQNEAQ (reference sequence). The CDR3 nucleotides are TGTGCCAGCAGCCCCGAGAGGGGAGGCTACACCTTC. It codes for CASSPERGGYTF.

V and J are TRBV6-6 and TRBJ1-6; 8 bases are shared with TRBD1. V trimming: 6 bases; J trimming: 10 bases; junction bases outside the gene matches: 8. The CDR3 has 14 residues. In germline, CDR1 is MNHNY, CDR2 SVGAGI (reference sequence). CDR3 in DNA: TGTGCCAGCAGAATGACAGGGGTGGGCTCACCCCTCCACTTT. Translated: CASRMTGVGSPLHF.

The V call is TRBV29-1, the J call TRBJ2-3, with 7 bases fitting TRBD1. Germline lookup yields CDR1 SQVTM and CDR2 ANQGSEA. V was clipped by 5 bases and J by 3 bases; unmatched bases: 2. This CDR3 has 12 residues. The DNA for the CDR3 is TGCAGCGTTAAGGGGGCGACAGATACGCAGTATTTT. This sequence encodes CSVKGATDTQYF.

The V call is TRBV5-8, the J call TRBJ2-7, with D possibly called TRBD1 or TRBD2 (5 bases each). The germline CDR1 and CDR2 sequences are SGHTS and YDEGEE. V was cut by 2 bases and J by 0 bases, with 9 bases left in between. This CDR3 spans 14 amino acids. The CDR3 protein is CASSLWGNSYEQYF. The DNA for the CDR3 is TGTGCCAGCAGCTTATGGGGGAACTCCTACGAGCAGTACTTC.

This rearrangement joins TRBV7-6 to TRBJ2-6; no firm D call. CDR3 length: 17 amino acids. V lost 1 base, J lost 0 bases, and 10 bases lay in between. Germline CDR1 and CDR2: SGHVS and FNYEAQ. CDR3 coding DNA: TGTGCCAGCAGCTTAGGTGCCAGTACCTCTGGGGCCAACGTCCTGACTTTC. Residues: CASSLGASTSGANVLTF.

This clone was counted a single time. The chain uses TRBV16 and TRBJ1-4; 8 nucleotides agree with TRBD1. Germline CDR1 reads KGHSY; CDR2 reads FQNENV. This CDR3 has 14 amino acids. V lost 7 bases to trimming and J lost 6 bases; unmatched junction nucleotides: 7. DNA of the CDR3: TGTGCCAGCACCTTCACAGGGGGAGATGAAAAACTGTTTTTT. Amino acids: CASTFTGGDEKLFF. Combining the CDR3 with reference TRBV16 and TRBJ1-4 gives the whole variable domain GEEVAQTPKHLVRGEGQKAKLYCAPIKGHSYVFWYQQVLKNEFKFLISFQNENVFDETGMPKERFSAKCLPNSPCSLEIQATKLEDSAVYFCASTFTGGDEKLFFGSGTQLSVL.

This clone was observed a single time. The V gene is TRBV5-1, the J gene TRBJ2-7; TRBD2 aligns across 12 bases. The CDR3 extends over 14 amino acids. The germline V gene encodes CDR1 SGHRS and CDR2 YFSETQ. V lost 4 bases to trimming and J lost 6 bases; unmatched junction nucleotides: 5. The CDR3 loop is CASSTSGGSGEQYF. The CDR3 DNA is TGCGCCAGCAGCACTAGCGGGGGGTCTGGCGAGCAGTACTTC.

The chain uses TRBV5-4 and TRBJ1-2; weak D call: TRBD1 (5 bases). The germline V gene has CDR1 SGHNT and CDR2 YYREEE (reference sequence). The V and J ends lost 4 bases and 4 bases respectively, with 11 bases between them. CDR3 length equals 13 residues. CDR3: CASSPGLGYGYTF. The CDR3 nucleotides are TGTGCCAGCAGCCCGGGACTGGGCTATGGCTACACCTTC.

V is TRBV11-2 and J is TRBJ1-1; no clear D. V lost 8 bases, J lost 1 base, and 8 bases lay in between. The CDR3 spans 12 residues. Germline V CDR1 and CDR2: SGHAT, FQNNGV. CDR3 nucleotides: TGTGCCAGCGGATTCACGAACACTGAAGCTTTCTTT. Protein product: CASGFTNTEAFF.

The CDR3 DNA reads as TGTGCCAGCTCCGTTTCCTTCTCTGGAAACACCATATATTTT. Amino acids: CASSVSFSGNTIYF. V and J are TRBV28 and TRBJ1-3; D is unclear. V was clipped by 8 bases and J by 0 bases, with 11 bases between them. The CDR3 is made up of 14 amino acids. In germline, CDR1 is MDHEN, CDR2 SYDVKM.

The chain recombines TRBV5-6 with TRBJ1-1; 9 bases align to TRBD1. The germline gives CDR1 SGHDT, CDR2 YYEEEE. The CDR3 consists of 15 residues. V shed 5 bases and J 5 bases; nucleotides not matched to a gene: 10. The CDR3 loop is CASSAGTGSDTEAFF. In nucleotides, the CDR3 is TGTGCCAGCAGTGCTGGGACAGGGAGTGATACTGAAGCTTTCTTT.

The gene calls are TRBV4-1 and TRBJ1-5; a possible D gene is TRBD1 (6 bases). This CDR3 spans 16 amino acids. Between the trimmed V and J ends, which lost 1 base and 2 bases, there was a span of 12 bases. Germline CDR1 and CDR2: MGHRA and YSYEKL. In nucleotides, the CDR3 is TGCGCCAGCAGCCAAGCCGGGGGACAAGGCAATCAGCCCCAGCATTTT. Amino acid sequence: CASSQAGGQGNQPQHF.

This sequence joins TRBV9 and TRBJ2-3; D not resolved. Germline V CDR1 and CDR2: SGDLS, YYNGEE. V lost 0 bases and J lost 5, with 4 bases in between. The CDR3 has 12 amino acids. The CDR3, as DNA: TGTGCCAGCAGCGTAGGAATAGATACGCAGTATTTT. Translated, it gives CASSVGIDTQYF.

The chain carries TRBV5-6 and TRBJ2-5; TRBD1 matches 10 bases. CDR1 SGHDT and CDR2 YYEEEE come from the germline V gene. This CDR3 comprises 17 residues. V shed 0 bases, J shed 3 bases, and the junction held 8 bases outside the gene matches. CDR3 coding DNA: TGTGCCAGCAGCTTGGTCGGACGGACAGGGGGAGAAGAGACCCAGTACTTC. This sequence encodes CASSLVGRTGGEETQYF.

The rearrangement joins TRBV29-1 to TRBJ1-3; D is perhaps TRBD1 (5 bases). Per the germline V gene, CDR1 is SQVTM and CDR2 is ANQGSEA. Trimming removed 7 bases from V and 2 bases from J, with 12 bases in between. The CDR3 is made up of 13 amino acids. The CDR3 bases are TGCAGCGGATCGACAGCCACTGGAAACACCATATATTTT. It translates to CSGSTATGNTIYF.

In this sample, this clone turned up once. CDR3 amino acids: CAVQGPASTDTQYF. In DNA, the CDR3 is TGTGCCGTCCAGGGGCCAGCTAGCACAGATACGCAGTATTTT. The chain has TRBV19 and TRBJ2-3, with a tentative D call TRBD1 (6 bases). V lost 11 bases to trimming and J lost 0 bases, with 15 bases between them. Germline V lookup: CDR1 LNHDA, CDR2 SQIVND (reference sequence). CDR3 length equals 14 residues.